The rows below give T cell receptor beta chains drawn from one sample of a study of blood T cells in healthy people across ages. TCRdb re-called the 5' RACE reads through MiXCR, storing one row per CDR3 protein. This sample has about a million distinct CDR3 sequences, with 45% to 60% found just once. What was sequenced was blood. Receptors were obtained from a woman aged 60-75 years in good health. CDR3s include the opening cysteine and the closing phenylalanine or tryptophan. Fields, in order: clone size, V gene, D gene, J gene, CDR3 length, CDR3 DNA, CDR3 protein. D genes are given only for firm matches. Size tells how often a clone was seen (once, few, many) or the class of an expanded clone, and some rows leave it out.

clone size: few
V gene: TRBV6-2/TRBV6-3
D gene: .
J gene: TRBJ2-7
CDR3 length: 14
CDR3 DNA: TGTGCCAGCGGTCGGGGGACGGGCACGTACGAGCAGTACTTC
CDR3 protein: CASGRGTGTYEQYF

clone size: .
V gene: TRBV12-3/TRBV12-4
D gene: .
J gene: TRBJ2-2
CDR3 length: 14
CDR3 DNA: TGTGCCAGCAGTTTAGTAGTTAGCACCGGGGAGCTGTTTTTT
CDR3 protein: CASSLVVSTGELFF

clone size: .
V gene: TRBV5-1
D gene: .
J gene: TRBJ2-7
CDR3 length: 14
CDR3 DNA: TGCGCCAGCAGCTGGGAGGCGGACCTTCGCGAGCAGTACTTC
CDR3 protein: CASSWEADLREQYF

clone size: .
V gene: TRBV7-7
D gene: TRBD1
J gene: TRBJ2-5
CDR3 length: 16
CDR3 DNA: TGTGCCAGCAGCCTCCGACAGGGATCGTGGCAAGAGACCCAGTACTTC
CDR3 protein: CASSLRQGSWQETQYF

clone size: .
V gene: TRBV12-3/TRBV12-4
D gene: TRBD1
J gene: TRBJ2-5
CDR3 length: 14
CDR3 DNA: TGTGCCAGTGCGCGGGACAGGGTCCAAGAGACCCAGTACTTC
CDR3 protein: CASARDRVQETQYF

clone size: .
V gene: TRBV7-9
D gene: .
J gene: TRBJ1-2
CDR3 length: 17
CDR3 DNA: TGTGCCAGCAGCCAAACCAGGGGCAATTTTGTCCTCCATGGCTACACCTTC
CDR3 protein: CASSQTRGNFVLHGYTF

clone size: .
V gene: TRBV7-2
D gene: TRBD1
J gene: TRBJ1-2
CDR3 length: 16
CDR3 DNA: TGTGCCAGCAGCCTAAGAGGGGACAGGGTAACCTATGGCTACACCTTC
CDR3 protein: CASSLRGDRVTYGYTF

clone size: .
V gene: TRBV29-1
D gene: .
J gene: TRBJ2-5
CDR3 length: 14
CDR3 DNA: TGCAGCGGGAGACTGGGAAATACGTACAATGAGCAGTACTTC
CDR3 protein: CSGRLGNTYNEQYF

clone size: .
V gene: TRBV6-6
D gene: TRBD1
J gene: TRBJ2-7
CDR3 length: 14
CDR3 DNA: TGTGCCAGCACCGGACAGGGGGCCTCCTACGAGCAGTACTTC
CDR3 protein: CASTGQGASYEQYF

clone size: .
V gene: TRBV12-3/TRBV12-4
D gene: .
J gene: TRBJ1-1
CDR3 length: 14
CDR3 DNA: TGTGCCAGCAGTTTAGGGGCACGGAACACTGAAGCTTTCTTT
CDR3 protein: CASSLGARNTEAFF

clone size: .
V gene: TRBV2
D gene: .
J gene: TRBJ1-2
CDR3 length: 13
CDR3 DNA: TGTGCCAGCAGTCGGGACGCGTTTGTGGGCTACACCTTC
CDR3 protein: CASSRDAFVGYTF

clone size: .
V gene: TRBV6-5
D gene: .
J gene: TRBJ2-7
CDR3 length: 11
CDR3 DNA: TGTGCCAGCAGGGGACCGGGCGAGCAGTACTTC
CDR3 protein: CASRGPGEQYF

clone size: .
V gene: TRBV30
D gene: .
J gene: TRBJ2-5
CDR3 length: 12
CDR3 DNA: TGTGCCTGGAGTCCCACAGGAGAGACCCAGTACTTC
CDR3 protein: CAWSPTGETQYF

clone size: few
V gene: TRBV7-2
D gene: TRBD1
J gene: TRBJ2-5
CDR3 length: 12
CDR3 DNA: TGTGCCAGCGGGACAGGTGTTGAGACCCAGTACTTC
CDR3 protein: CASGTGVETQYF

clone size: .
V gene: TRBV5-1
D gene: TRBD1
J gene: TRBJ1-1
CDR3 length: 15
CDR3 DNA: TGCGCCAGCAGCCCCACCTATTACAGGGGCACTGAAGCTTTCTTT
CDR3 protein: CASSPTYYRGTEAFF

clone size: .
V gene: TRBV5-6
D gene: .
J gene: TRBJ2-7
CDR3 length: 14
CDR3 DNA: TGTGCCAGCAGCTTTTTAACGGGAGTTGGCGAGCAGTACTTC
CDR3 protein: CASSFLTGVGEQYF

clone size: .
V gene: TRBV13
D gene: TRBD2
J gene: TRBJ2-5
CDR3 length: 15
CDR3 DNA: TGTGCCAGCAGCATAAGGACTAGCGGGCAAGAGACCCAGTACTTC
CDR3 protein: CASSIRTSGQETQYF

clone size: .
V gene: TRBV27
D gene: .
J gene: TRBJ1-2
CDR3 length: 16
CDR3 DNA: TGTGCCAGCAGTGACCGCCCGTCAGGTTCCGGCTATGGCTACACCTTC
CDR3 protein: CASSDRPSGSGYGYTF

clone size: few
V gene: TRBV7-9
D gene: TRBD2
J gene: TRBJ2-5
CDR3 length: 16
CDR3 DNA: TGTGCCAGCAGTCATACCGGGACTAGCGGCCAAGAGACCCAGTACTTC
CDR3 protein: CASSHTGTSGQETQYF

clone size: .
V gene: TRBV7-9
D gene: .
J gene: TRBJ1-2
CDR3 length: 14
CDR3 DNA: TGTGCCAGCAGCTTGAGTCAAATAAACTATGGCTACACCTTC
CDR3 protein: CASSLSQINYGYTF

clone size: .
V gene: TRBV27
D gene: .
J gene: TRBJ2-5
CDR3 length: 14
CDR3 DNA: TGTGCCAGCAGTTCTCCATGGAGACAAGAGACCCAGTACTTC
CDR3 protein: CASSSPWRQETQYF

clone size: .
V gene: TRBV7-3
D gene: TRBD2
J gene: TRBJ2-5
CDR3 length: 14
CDR3 DNA: TGTGCCAGCAGCTCAGCGGGATCTATTTACGGGCAGTACTTC
CDR3 protein: CASSSAGSIYGQYF

clone size: .
V gene: TRBV7-2
D gene: .
J gene: TRBJ2-7
CDR3 length: 15
CDR3 DNA: TGTGCCAGCAGCTTACCCGGGCGGTTAAGCTACGAGCAGTACTTC
CDR3 protein: CASSLPGRLSYEQYF

clone size: .
V gene: TRBV27
D gene: .
J gene: TRBJ2-1
CDR3 length: 16
CDR3 DNA: TGTGCCAGCAAGTTGAAGGGGCATGAGGGGAACAATGAGCAGTTCTTC
CDR3 protein: CASKLKGHEGNNEQFF

clone size: .
V gene: TRBV15
D gene: .
J gene: TRBJ2-7
CDR3 length: 14
CDR3 DNA: TGTGCCACCAGCCAAGGAGGGGACTCCTACGAGCAGTACTTC
CDR3 protein: CATSQGGDSYEQYF

clone size: .
V gene: TRBV28
D gene: .
J gene: TRBJ2-5
CDR3 length: 13
CDR3 DNA: TGTGCCAGCAGCCCCAGGTACGAAGAGACCCAGTACTTC
CDR3 protein: CASSPRYEETQYF

clone size: few
V gene: TRBV7-2
D gene: TRBD2
J gene: TRBJ2-5
CDR3 length: 15
CDR3 DNA: TGTGCCAGCAGAGAATCGGGACTAGTCTCCCAAACCCAGTACTTC
CDR3 protein: CASRESGLVSQTQYF

clone size: .
V gene: TRBV20-1
D gene: .
J gene: TRBJ1-2
CDR3 length: 10
CDR3 DNA: TGCAGTGCTAGAGCGGATGGCTACACCTTC
CDR3 protein: CSARADGYTF

clone size: .
V gene: TRBV12-3/TRBV12-4
D gene: .
J gene: TRBJ2-1
CDR3 length: 14
CDR3 DNA: TGTGCCAGCAGTTCCGACACAAGTGAAAATGAGCAGTTCTTC
CDR3 protein: CASSSDTSENEQFF

clone size: few
V gene: TRBV28
D gene: .
J gene: TRBJ2-3
CDR3 length: 15
CDR3 DNA: TGTGCCAGCAGTCGGGACATCCACGTGGGAGATACGCAGTATTTT
CDR3 protein: CASSRDIHVGDTQYF

clone size: .
V gene: TRBV20-1
D gene: .
J gene: TRBJ1-1
CDR3 length: 13
CDR3 DNA: TGCAGTGCTAGGGGGGACGGGGACACTGAAGCTTTCTTT
CDR3 protein: CSARGDGDTEAFF

clone size: .
V gene: TRBV11-2
D gene: .
J gene: TRBJ2-1
CDR3 length: 14
CDR3 DNA: TGTGCCAGCAGCTTAGGAACTACCATCGGTGAGCAGTTCTTC
CDR3 protein: CASSLGTTIGEQFF

clone size: .
V gene: TRBV4-1
D gene: .
J gene: TRBJ2-5
CDR3 length: 14
CDR3 DNA: TGCGCCAGCAGCCAAGGACAGGCCCAAGAGACCCAGTACTTC
CDR3 protein: CASSQGQAQETQYF

clone size: few
V gene: TRBV7-2
D gene: TRBD2
J gene: TRBJ2-5
CDR3 length: 15
CDR3 DNA: TGTGCCAGCAAGGGTATCACTAGCGGGAGCAGAGAGCAGTACTTC
CDR3 protein: CASKGITSGSREQYF

clone size: .
V gene: TRBV7-9
D gene: .
J gene: TRBJ1-2
CDR3 length: 14
CDR3 DNA: TGTGCCAGCAATATTAACCCCGAGAACTATGGCTACACCTTC
CDR3 protein: CASNINPENYGYTF

clone size: .
V gene: TRBV20-1
D gene: .
J gene: TRBJ2-1
CDR3 length: 13
CDR3 DNA: TGCAGTGTCGTCCGGACGGAATCCAATGAGCAGTTCTTC
CDR3 protein: CSVVRTESNEQFF

clone size: .
V gene: TRBV5-1
D gene: TRBD2
J gene: TRBJ2-7
CDR3 length: 19
CDR3 DNA: TGCGCCAGCAGCTTCCTGCTTCGGACCGGGACTAGCGGGGCCTACGAGCAGTACTTC
CDR3 protein: CASSFLLRTGTSGAYEQYF

clone size: few
V gene: TRBV6-4
D gene: TRBD2
J gene: TRBJ2-3
CDR3 length: 16
CDR3 DNA: TGTGCCAGCTTGAAGGTCTTACTAGCGGGCCTAGATACGCAGTATTTT
CDR3 protein: CASLKVLLAGLDTQYF

clone size: few
V gene: TRBV30
D gene: .
J gene: TRBJ1-1
CDR3 length: 15
CDR3 DNA: TGTGCCTGGAGCAAAATGGGCAGGGTGAACACTGAAGCTTTCTTT
CDR3 protein: CAWSKMGRVNTEAFF

clone size: many
V gene: TRBV29-1
D gene: .
J gene: TRBJ2-7
CDR3 length: 11
CDR3 DNA: TGCAGCGTTGTGTCCTCCTACGAGCAGTACTTC
CDR3 protein: CSVVSSYEQYF

clone size: .
V gene: TRBV4-1
D gene: .
J gene: TRBJ2-4
CDR3 length: 14
CDR3 DNA: TGCGCCAGCAGCCCACGGACCCCTCCGTGGGAGCAGTACTTC
CDR3 protein: CASSPRTPPWEQYF

clone size: few
V gene: TRBV20-1
D gene: TRBD1
J gene: TRBJ1-2
CDR3 length: 11
CDR3 DNA: TGCAGTGCTTGGACAGGGGATGGCTACACCTTC
CDR3 protein: CSAWTGDGYTF

clone size: .
V gene: TRBV15
D gene: .
J gene: TRBJ2-7
CDR3 length: 15
CDR3 DNA: TGTGCCACCAGCAGAGTAGCAAAGGGGTCCTACGAGCAGTACTTC
CDR3 protein: CATSRVAKGSYEQYF

clone size: few
V gene: TRBV28
D gene: TRBD1
J gene: TRBJ2-7
CDR3 length: 16
CDR3 DNA: TGTGCCAGCAGTCTTATCGATGGGACAGGGGGCCTCGAGCAGTACTTC
CDR3 protein: CASSLIDGTGGLEQYF

clone size: few
V gene: TRBV20-1
D gene: .
J gene: TRBJ2-3
CDR3 length: 13
CDR3 DNA: TGCAGTGCTACTGCTCCTAGCACAGATACGCAGTATTTT
CDR3 protein: CSATAPSTDTQYF

clone size: once
V gene: TRBV6-1
D gene: .
J gene: TRBJ2-3
CDR3 length: 16
CDR3 DNA: TGTGCCAGCAGAGCGACCAGGGGGGTTGGCACAGATACGCAGTATTTT
CDR3 protein: CASRATRGVGTDTQYF

clone size: .
V gene: TRBV5-1
D gene: .
J gene: TRBJ2-7
CDR3 length: 14
CDR3 DNA: TGCGCCAGCAGCTTTACAGGGTTGGAGTACGAGCAGTACTTC
CDR3 protein: CASSFTGLEYEQYF

clone size: .
V gene: TRBV7-9
D gene: .
J gene: TRBJ2-6
CDR3 length: 17
CDR3 DNA: TGTGCCAGCAGCTTAGGGTCAGGGACCTCTGGGGCCAACGTCCTGACTTTC
CDR3 protein: CASSLGSGTSGANVLTF

clone size: .
V gene: TRBV28
D gene: .
J gene: TRBJ2-5
CDR3 length: 11
CDR3 DNA: TGTGCCAGCAGATATTCGGAGACCCAGTACTTC
CDR3 protein: CASRYSETQYF

clone size: once
V gene: TRBV7-2
D gene: TRBD2
J gene: TRBJ2-3
CDR3 length: 17
CDR3 DNA: TGTGCCAGCAGCTTAGTGGGACTAGCGGGAGGGGGAGATACGCAGTATTTT
CDR3 protein: CASSLVGLAGGGDTQYF

clone size: many
V gene: TRBV7-2
D gene: .
J gene: TRBJ2-7
CDR3 length: 14
CDR3 DNA: TGTGCCAGCAGTTTGGTAGCAGCCTCCTACGAGCAGTACTTC
CDR3 protein: CASSLVAASYEQYF

clone size: .
V gene: TRBV2
D gene: .
J gene: TRBJ1-4
CDR3 length: 17
CDR3 DNA: TGTGCCAGCAGTGAAATGTTGGCCGTTCCAACTAATGAAAAACTGTTTTTT
CDR3 protein: CASSEMLAVPTNEKLFF